This record concerns one T cell receptor (beta chain) sequence. What it binds is not known. The record originates from a study of shared clonotypes between healthy human individuals. Broader study findings: Only a few donors were included, so the genetic and exposure-history diversity represented was limited.

Caucasian adults residing in Nashville, Tennessee made up all the donors. Authors' analysis steps: In the immunoSEQ data, sequences were junction-only and lacked quality scores, so filtering differed. Profiled with immunoSEQ multiplex PCR; TCRdb holds only in-frame clones, not every one. Clone size and the V and J calls come from that table; the DNA yielded D and trimming. The sample yields 1 million to 1.3 million clones, around 78% seen once. This receptor was taken from a man aged 18 to 30 in good health. Some clones in this sample may be carry-over from other donors' samples. Sample: memory CD4+ T cells from PBMCs. Indicated subset: CD45RA-negative fraction.

The CDR3: CASSDPLLRYGYTF. CDR3 nucleotide sequence: TGTGCCAGCAGTGATCCTTTACTAAGATATGGCTACACCTTC. The V call is TRBV6-1, the J call TRBJ1-2, with no clear D. The CDR3 has 14 amino acids. The V gene lost 3 bases and the J gene lost 5 bases, with 13 bases spanning the gap. Germline V gene lookup returns CDR1 MNHNS and CDR2 SASEGT.